A single sample is the source of the 26 T cell receptor beta chains below, sequenced in a study of control samples from healthy donors and cancer patients. This table comes from immunoSEQ multiplex PCR, and its TCRdb copy is limited to in-frame clones, with some not included. The sample comprises 260,000 or so clones, more than 65% of which are singletons, and roughly 14% rests with the top ten. Sample: PBMCs. Receptors were obtained from a woman aged 55-69 years with lung cancer.

The gene calls are TRBV19 and TRBJ1-1; D remains unclear. V dropped 8 bases and J dropped 1 base, with 5 bases sitting between them. This CDR3 has 11 residues. The germline CDR1 and CDR2 sequences are LNHDA and SQIVND (reference sequence). The CDR3 spells CASEENTEAFF. The CDR3 DNA reads as TGTGCCAGTGAAGAGAACACTGAAGCTTTCTTT.

This clone was seen once. The chain uses TRBV7-9 and TRBJ1-6; D gene ambiguous. Germline V gene lookup returns CDR1 SEHNR and CDR2 FQNEAQ (reference sequence). Trimming took off 4 bases at V and 8 bases at J, with 9 bases between the two ends. The length of the CDR3 is 13 residues. This CDR3 is CASSSLYDSPLHF. CDR3 coding DNA: TGTGCCAGCAGCTCTTTATACGATTCACCCCTCCACTTT.

This chain joins TRBV7-3 and TRBJ1-6, with 9 bases lining up with TRBD1. The trim removed 6 bases at V and 9 bases at J, leaving 6 bases unmatched. The germline V gene has CDR1 SGHTA and CDR2 FQGTGA. This CDR3 comprises 14 residues. The CDR3 sequence is CASSFKGQGSPLHF. CDR3 nucleotide sequence: TGTGCCAGCAGTTTCAAGGGACAGGGTTCACCCCTCCACTTT.

This chain joins TRBV25-1 and TRBJ1-4, with 7 nucleotides matching TRBD1. J gave up 6 bases and V 3 bases, and 4 bases lay outside the gene matches. Germline V gene lookup returns CDR1 MGHDK and CDR2 SYGVNS. This CDR3 has 14 residues. CDR3 residues: CASSDDRDDEKLFF. CDR3 coding DNA: TGTGCCAGCAGTGATGACAGGGACGATGAAAAACTGTTTTTT.

In the case of this clone: A read error may account for a junction end that differs from germline. V gene TRBV30 combines with J gene TRBJ2-7, with TRBD2 matching over 11 bases. Per germline, CDR1 GTSNPN and CDR2 SVGIG (reference sequence). This CDR3 is built from 12 residues. The CDR3 DNA sequence: TGCAGCGGGCTAGCGGGGGGCTACGAGCAGTACTTC. This gives the protein CSGLAGGYEQYF.

V gene TRBV5-1 combines with J gene TRBJ2-1; D possibly corresponds to TRBD1 (6 bases). This CDR3 is built from 14 residues. CDR1 is SGHRS and CDR2 is YFSETQ in the germline V gene. Trimming took 3 bases from V and 5 from J, leaving 12 bases between them. The chain's CDR3 is CASSSGQINNEQFF. The DNA of the CDR3 is TGCGCCAGCAGCTCCGGACAGATCAACAATGAGCAGTTCTTC.

The chain couples TRBV5-1 to TRBJ1-3; D not resolved. V gave up 0 bases and J gave up 1 base, with 14 bases separating them. Germline V lookup: CDR1 SGHRS, CDR2 YFSETQ. The CDR3 sequence is 17 residues long. The CDR3: CASSLAVQTVSGNTIYF. The CDR3, as DNA: TGCGCCAGCAGCTTGGCCGTACAGACCGTTTCTGGAAACACCATATATTTT.

V gene TRBV5-4 combines with J gene TRBJ1-6; TRBD1 is a possible D gene (5 bases). The CDR3 consists of 16 residues. The germline V and J ends were trimmed by 0 bases and 9 bases, with 16 bases remaining between them. Germline V lookup: CDR1 SGHNT, CDR2 YYREEE (reference sequence). CDR3 amino acids: CASSLDGGTSGSPLHF. For the CDR3, the DNA is TGTGCCAGCAGCTTGGATGGGGGTACGAGCGGTTCACCCCTCCACTTT.

The J gene is TRBJ1-1, the V gene TRBV5-1, with D uncertain. V lost 0 bases to trimming and J lost 1 base, with 7 bases between them. There are 14 residues in the CDR3. Germline loops: CDR1 SGHRS, CDR2 YFSETQ. The CDR3 here is CASSLVERNTEAFF. The CDR3 DNA reads as TGCGCCAGCAGCTTGGTGGAGAGGAACACTGAAGCTTTCTTT.

The gene calls are TRBV5-1 and TRBJ2-1; no clear D gene. V dropped 2 bases and J dropped 6 bases, with 9 bases sitting between them. CDR3 size: 13 residues. Germline CDR1 SGHRS, CDR2 YFSETQ. CDR3 sequence reads: CASSFSTRNEQFF. The CDR3 nucleotides read TGCGCCAGCAGCTTTTCGACGCGCAATGAGCAGTTCTTC. The entire variable domain, with the rest obtained from reference TRBV5-1 and TRBJ2-1, is as follows: KAGVTQTPRYLIKTRGQQVTLSCSPISGHRSVSWYQQTPGQGLQFLFEYFSETQRNKGNFPGRFSGRQFSNSRSEMNVSTLELGDSALYLCASSFSTRNEQFFGPGTRLTVL.

The chain links TRBV12-5 to TRBJ2-3; the match to TRBD1 covers 8 bases. The CDR3 sequence is 14 residues long. The J segment lost 5 bases and the V segment lost 4 bases, leaving 5 bases of the junction unmatched. Looked up from germline, CDR1 is LGHNT and CDR2 is FRNRAP. The CDR3 bases are TGTGCTAGTGGTTCAGGGGGCGCGGAAGATACGCAGTATTTT. Translation gives CASGSGGAEDTQYF.

This clone was counted between two and nine times. V gene TRBV6-5 combines with J gene TRBJ2-5; 11 nucleotides line up with TRBD2. J gave up 4 bases and V 0 bases, and 4 bases lay outside the gene matches. The CDR3 contains 16 residues. Germline V lookup: CDR1 MNHEY, CDR2 SVGAGI. DNA for the CDR3: TGTGCCAGCAGTTACTCAGCTAGCGGGGGGTTAGAGACCCAGTACTTC. Protein sequence: CASSYSASGGLETQYF.

In its sample, this clone was seen a few times. The CDR3 bases are TGCGCCAGCAGCCGGAATGAGCAGTTCTTC. This translates into CASSRNEQFF. This sequence joins TRBV4-1 and TRBJ2-1; D uncertain. CDR1 and CDR2 from the germline V gene are MGHRA and YSYEKL. The CDR3 runs to 10 residues. V was pared by 4 bases and J by 7 bases, with 2 bases between.

This chain links TRBV4-1 with TRBJ1-4, with no clear D. V gave up 2 bases and J gave up 6 bases, with 4 bases separating them. This CDR3 is 12 amino acids long. The germline CDR1 and CDR2 sequences are MGHRA and YSYEKL. The CDR3 loop reads CASSQPHEKLFF. The CDR3, as DNA: TGCGCCAGCAGCCAACCTCATGAAAAACTGTTTTTT.

The gene calls are TRBV5-1 and TRBJ2-1, with TRBD2 identical over 10 bases. V lost 3 bases to trimming and J lost 6 bases; unmatched junction nucleotides: 12. The CDR3 loop spans 17 amino acids. CDR1 is SGHRS and CDR2 is YFSETQ in the germline V gene. CDR3 loop: CASSSWEGLARINEQFF. The CDR3 DNA is TGCGCCAGCAGCTCCTGGGAGGGACTAGCGCGAATCAATGAGCAGTTCTTC.

This chain links TRBV30 with TRBJ2-3, with TRBD2 matching 7 bases. Trimming removed 0 bases from V and 6 bases from J; junction bases left unmatched: 12. This CDR3 contains 16 residues. Germline CDR1 GTSNPN, CDR2 SVGIG (reference sequence). CDR3 DNA: TGTGCCTGGAGTGTACTCAGCGGGAAGTGGTTGGATACGCAGTATTTT. It is translated as CAWSVLSGKWLDTQYF.

The CDR3: CASSSTGNQPQHF. The CDR3 DNA follows: TGTGCCAGCAGTTCGACAGGCAATCAGCCCCAGCATTTT. The chain has TRBV6-5 and TRBJ1-5, with D perhaps TRBD1 (5 bases). The CDR3 runs 13 residues. The V gene's germline CDR1 is MNHEY and CDR2 SVGAGI. Trimming left V 4 bases short and J 2 bases short, with 6 bases between.

The rearrangement links TRBV6-1 to TRBJ1-5; 7 nucleotides line up with TRBD1. V dropped 2 bases and J dropped 0; count of bases not matched to a gene: 1. Germline values: CDR1 MNHNS, CDR2 SASEGT. There are 15 residues in the CDR3. The CDR3 protein is CASSEWDSSNQPQHF. For the CDR3, the DNA is TGTGCCAGCAGTGAATGGGACAGTAGCAATCAGCCCCAGCATTTT.

The J gene is TRBJ1-4, the V gene TRBV9, with D unclear. The CDR3 spans 12 residues. Between the trimmed V and J ends, which lost 6 bases and 9 bases, there was a span of 12 bases. Germline-derived CDR1 and CDR2 are SGDLS and YYNGEE. The CDR3 is CASTVPAQKLFF. For the CDR3, the DNA is TGTGCCAGCACGGTTCCCGCCCAAAAACTGTTTTTT.

The chain carries TRBV5-1 and TRBJ2-5; either TRBD1 or TRBD2 may supply D (5 bases each). The CDR3 spans 14 residues. Germline CDR1 reads SGHRS; CDR2 reads YFSETQ. V gave up 1 base and J gave up 3 bases, with 10 bases separating them. CDR3 sequence reads: CASSLSLGEETQYF. The DNA of the CDR3 is TGCGCCAGCAGCTTGTCTCTGGGGGAAGAGACCCAGTACTTC. Full variable domain (missing parts from reference TRBV5-1 and TRBJ2-5): KAGVTQTPRYLIKTRGQQVTLSCSPISGHRSVSWYQQTPGQGLQFLFEYFSETQRNKGNFPGRFSGRQFSNSRSEMNVSTLELGDSALYLCASSLSLGEETQYFGPGTRLLVL.

V gene TRBV2 combines with J gene TRBJ2-1; 12 bases line up with TRBD2. The V gene end was trimmed by 6 bases and the J gene end by 4 bases; junction bases not matched to a gene: 4. Per the germline V gene, CDR1 is SNHLY and CDR2 is FYNNEI. This CDR3 comprises 15 residues. CDR3: CASRTLAGGYNEQFF. In DNA form, the CDR3 reads TGTGCCAGCAGAACTCTAGCGGGAGGGTACAATGAGCAGTTCTTC.

The genes are TRBV7-9 and TRBJ1-6; D is unclear. Deletions cut 5 bases from V and 10 bases from J, with 18 bases between. CDR3 size: 15 residues. The V gene's germline CDR1 is SEHNR and CDR2 FQNEAQ (reference sequence). The CDR3 loop is CASSPLNSKSSPLHF. CDR3 sequence (DNA): TGTGCCAGCAGCCCACTAAACAGCAAGTCGTCACCCCTCCACTTT.

Remarks on this clone: Other DNA sequences from this sample encode an identical CDR3 as well. The rearrangement links TRBV9 to TRBJ1-4; tentative D call: TRBD1 (5 bases). Germline V gives CDR1 SGDLS, CDR2 YYNGEE. The CDR3 length is 14 residues. V was pared by 0 bases and J by 2 bases, with 5 bases between. The CDR3 reads CASSVAGTNEKLFF. The CDR3, as DNA: TGTGCCAGCAGCGTAGCAGGGACTAATGAAAAACTGTTTTTT. The complete variable domain, with remaining parts taken from reference TRBV9 and TRBJ1-4, reads DSGVTQTPKHLITATGQRVTLRCSPRSGDLSVYWYQQSLDQGLQFLIQYYNGEERAKGNILERFSAQQFPDLHSELNLSSLELGDSALYFCASSVAGTNEKLFFGSGTQLSVL.

The CDR3 DNA follows: TGTGCCAGCAGCGTACAGGGGGGAATGGGTCAGCCCCAGCATTTT. It translates to CASSVQGGMGQPQHF. The chain uses TRBV2 and TRBJ1-5; the match to TRBD1 covers 8 bases. The trim removed 6 bases at V and 6 bases at J, leaving 10 bases unmatched. The CDR3 runs 15 residues. The germline gives CDR1 SNHLY, CDR2 FYNNEI.

V and J are TRBV11-3 and TRBJ2-1; 8 nucleotides agree with TRBD2. V was pared by 1 base and J by 5 bases, with 4 bases of the junction left unmatched. The CDR3 runs to 15 residues. CDR1 is SGHNT, CDR2 YENEEA, per germline. CDR3 in amino acids: CASSLGIGGDNEQFF. The CDR3 DNA reads TGTGCCAGCAGCTTAGGTATCGGGGGGGACAATGAGCAGTTCTTC.

The chain has TRBV5-4 and TRBJ2-6; D may be TRBD2 (7 bases). The CDR3 is made up of 17 amino acids. The germline V gene encodes CDR1 SGHNT and CDR2 YYREEE (reference sequence). Trimming stripped 4 bases from V and 0 bases from J, with 14 bases between. The CDR3 DNA reads as TGTGCCAGCAGCCCCGGGGGCGGGAGCTCTGGGGCCAACGTCCTGACTTTC. It yields the protein CASSPGGGSSGANVLTF.